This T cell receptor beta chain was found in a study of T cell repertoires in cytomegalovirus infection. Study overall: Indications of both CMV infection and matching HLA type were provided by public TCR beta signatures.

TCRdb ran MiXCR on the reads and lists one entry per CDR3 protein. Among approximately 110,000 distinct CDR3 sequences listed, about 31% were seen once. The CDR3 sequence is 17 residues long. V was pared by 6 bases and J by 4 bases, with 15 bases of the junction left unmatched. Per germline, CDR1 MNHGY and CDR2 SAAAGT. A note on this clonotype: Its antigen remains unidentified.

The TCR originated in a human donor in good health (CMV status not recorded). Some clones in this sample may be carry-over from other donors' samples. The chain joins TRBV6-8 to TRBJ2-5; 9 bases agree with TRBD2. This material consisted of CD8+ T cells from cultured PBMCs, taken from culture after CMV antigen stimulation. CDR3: CASSQIALAGRRETQYF. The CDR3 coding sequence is TGTGCCAGCAGCCAAATCGCTCTAGCGGGGCGGAGAGAGACCCAGTACTTC.